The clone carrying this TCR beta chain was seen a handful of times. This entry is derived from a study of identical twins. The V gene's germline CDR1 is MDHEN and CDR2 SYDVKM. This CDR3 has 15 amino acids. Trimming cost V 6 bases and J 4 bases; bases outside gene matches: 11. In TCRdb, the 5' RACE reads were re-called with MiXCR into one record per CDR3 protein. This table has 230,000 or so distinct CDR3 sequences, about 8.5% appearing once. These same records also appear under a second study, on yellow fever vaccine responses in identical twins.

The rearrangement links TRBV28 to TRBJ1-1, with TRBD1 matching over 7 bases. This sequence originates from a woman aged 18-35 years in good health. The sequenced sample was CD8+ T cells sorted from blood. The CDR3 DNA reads TGTGCCAGCAGCTCCGAGGGGGCTTTGAGCACTGAAGCTTTCTTT. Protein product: CASSSEGALSTEAFF.